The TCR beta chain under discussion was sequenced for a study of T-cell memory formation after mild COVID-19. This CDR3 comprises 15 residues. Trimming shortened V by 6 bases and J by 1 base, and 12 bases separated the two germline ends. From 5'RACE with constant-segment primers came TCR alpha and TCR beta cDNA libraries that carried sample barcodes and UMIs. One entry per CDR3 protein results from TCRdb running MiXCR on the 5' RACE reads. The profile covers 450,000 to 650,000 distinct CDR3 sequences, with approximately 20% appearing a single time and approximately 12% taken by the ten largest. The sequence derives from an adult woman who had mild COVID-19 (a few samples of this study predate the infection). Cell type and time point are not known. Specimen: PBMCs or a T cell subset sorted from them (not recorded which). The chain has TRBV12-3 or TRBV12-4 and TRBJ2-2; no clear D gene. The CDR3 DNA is TGTGCCAGCAGCATCACAGACCGGAACACCGGGGAGCTGTTTTTT. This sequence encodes CASSITDRNTGELFF.